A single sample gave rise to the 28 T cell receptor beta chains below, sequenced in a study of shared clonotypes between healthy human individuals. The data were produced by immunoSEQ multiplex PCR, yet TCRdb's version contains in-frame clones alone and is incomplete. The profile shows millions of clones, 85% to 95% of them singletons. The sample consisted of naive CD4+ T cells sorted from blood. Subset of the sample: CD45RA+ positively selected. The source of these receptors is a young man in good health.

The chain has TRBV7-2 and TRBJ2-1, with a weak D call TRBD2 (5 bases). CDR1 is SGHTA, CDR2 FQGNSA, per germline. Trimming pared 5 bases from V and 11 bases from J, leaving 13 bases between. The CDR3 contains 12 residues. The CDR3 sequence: CASSPRTGQQFF. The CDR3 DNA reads TGTGCCAGCAGCCCGCGGACTGGACAGCAGTTCTTC. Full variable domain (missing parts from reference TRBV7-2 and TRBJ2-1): GAGVSQSPSNKVTEKGKDVELRCDPISGHTALYWYRQSLGQGLEFLIYFQGNSAPDKSGLPSDRFSAERTGGSVSTLTIQRTQQEDSAVYLCASSPRTGQQFFGPGTRLTVL.

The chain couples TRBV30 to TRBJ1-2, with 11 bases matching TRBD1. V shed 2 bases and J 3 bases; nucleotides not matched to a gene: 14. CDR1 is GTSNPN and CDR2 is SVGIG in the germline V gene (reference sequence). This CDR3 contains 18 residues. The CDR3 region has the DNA TGTGCCTGGAGTCGACACCCCTCCGGGACAGGGGGGGACTATGGCTACACCTTC. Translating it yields CAWSRHPSGTGGDYGYTF. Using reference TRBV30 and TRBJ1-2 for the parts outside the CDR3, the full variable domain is SQTIHQWPATLVQPVGSPLSLECTVEGTSNPNLYWYRQAAGRGLQLLFYSVGIGQISSEVPQNLSASRPQDRQFILSSKKLLLSDSGFYLCAWSRHPSGTGGDYGYTFGSGTRLTVV.

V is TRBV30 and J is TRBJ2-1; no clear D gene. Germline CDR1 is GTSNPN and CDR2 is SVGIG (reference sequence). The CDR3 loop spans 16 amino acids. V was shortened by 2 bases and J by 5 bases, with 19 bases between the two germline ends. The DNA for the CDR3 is TGTGCCTGGAGTTCCGGGCAGGCCGGCGGTGACAATGAGCAGTTCTTC. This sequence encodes CAWSSGQAGGDNEQFF.

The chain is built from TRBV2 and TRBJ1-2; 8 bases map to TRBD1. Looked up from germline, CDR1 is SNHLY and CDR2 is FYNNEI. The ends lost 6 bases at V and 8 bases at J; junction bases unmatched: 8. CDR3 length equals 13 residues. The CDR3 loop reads CASSSGTGWGYTF. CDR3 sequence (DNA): TGTGCCAGCAGCTCTGGGACAGGTTGGGGCTACACCTTC.

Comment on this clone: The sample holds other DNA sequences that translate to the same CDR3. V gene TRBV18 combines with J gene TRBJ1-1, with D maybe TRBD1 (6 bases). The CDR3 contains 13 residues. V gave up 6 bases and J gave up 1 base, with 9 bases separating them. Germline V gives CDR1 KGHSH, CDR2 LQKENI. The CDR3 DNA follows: TGTGCCAGCTCGACGGACAGGAACACTGAAGCTTTCTTT. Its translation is CASSTDRNTEAFF. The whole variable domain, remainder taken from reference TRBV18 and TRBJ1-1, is NAGVMQNPRHLVRRRGQEARLRCSPMKGHSHVYWYRQLPEEGLKFMVYLQKENIIDESGMPKERFSAEFPKEGPSILRIQQVVRGDSAAYFCASSTDRNTEAFFGQGTRLTVV.

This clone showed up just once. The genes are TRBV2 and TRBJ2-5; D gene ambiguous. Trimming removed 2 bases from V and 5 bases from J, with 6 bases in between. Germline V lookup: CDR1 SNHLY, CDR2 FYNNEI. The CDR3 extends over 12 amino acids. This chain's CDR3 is CASSEQRETQYF. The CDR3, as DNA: TGTGCCAGCAGTGAACAAAGGGAGACCCAGTACTTC.

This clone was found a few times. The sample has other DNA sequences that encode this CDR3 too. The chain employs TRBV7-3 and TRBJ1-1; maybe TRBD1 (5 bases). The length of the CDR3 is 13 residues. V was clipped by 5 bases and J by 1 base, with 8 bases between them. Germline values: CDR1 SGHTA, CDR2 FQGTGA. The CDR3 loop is CASSATGNTEAFF. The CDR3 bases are TGTGCCAGCAGCGCTACAGGGAACACTGAAGCTTTCTTT.

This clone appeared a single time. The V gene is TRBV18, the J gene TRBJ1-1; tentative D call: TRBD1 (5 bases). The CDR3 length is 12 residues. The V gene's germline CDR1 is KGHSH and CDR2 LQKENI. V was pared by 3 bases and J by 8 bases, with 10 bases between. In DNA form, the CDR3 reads TGTGCCAGCTCACCGATCAGGGACGAAGCTTTCTTT. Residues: CASSPIRDEAFF.

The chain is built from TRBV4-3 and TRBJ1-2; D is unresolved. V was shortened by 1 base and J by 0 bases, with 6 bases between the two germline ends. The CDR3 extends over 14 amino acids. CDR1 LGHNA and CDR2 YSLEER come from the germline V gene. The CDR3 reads CASSQGASNYGYTF. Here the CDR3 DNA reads TGCGCCAGCAGCCAAGGCGCATCTAACTATGGCTACACCTTC.

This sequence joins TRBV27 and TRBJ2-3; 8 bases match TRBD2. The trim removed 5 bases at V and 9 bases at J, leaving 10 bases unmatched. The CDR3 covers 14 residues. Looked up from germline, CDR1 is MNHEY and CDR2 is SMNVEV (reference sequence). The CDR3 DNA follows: TGTGCCAGCAGTGCCGGGGGGGCGAGAACAACGCAGTATTTT. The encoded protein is CASSAGGARTTQYF.

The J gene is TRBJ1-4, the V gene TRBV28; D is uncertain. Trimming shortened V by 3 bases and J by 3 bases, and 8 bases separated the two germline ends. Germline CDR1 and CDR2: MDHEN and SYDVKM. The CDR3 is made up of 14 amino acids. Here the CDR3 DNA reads TGTGCCAGCAGTTTTAGTTTGCCTAATGAAAAACTGTTTTTT. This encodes CASSFSLPNEKLFF.

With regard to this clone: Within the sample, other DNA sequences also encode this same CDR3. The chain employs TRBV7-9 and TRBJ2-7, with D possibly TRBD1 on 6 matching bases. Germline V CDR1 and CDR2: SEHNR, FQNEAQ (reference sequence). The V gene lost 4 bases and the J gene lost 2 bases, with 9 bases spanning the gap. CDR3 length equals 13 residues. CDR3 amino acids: CASSSGQTYEQYF. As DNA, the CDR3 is TGTGCCAGCAGCTCCGGACAGACCTACGAGCAGTACTTC.

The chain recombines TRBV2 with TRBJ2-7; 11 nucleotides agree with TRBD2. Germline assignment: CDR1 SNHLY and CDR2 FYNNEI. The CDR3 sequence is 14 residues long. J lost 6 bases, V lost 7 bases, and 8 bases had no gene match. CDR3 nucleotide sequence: TGTGCCAGCAATCCCGGACTAGCGGGTGTCGAGCAGTACTTC. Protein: CASNPGLAGVEQYF.

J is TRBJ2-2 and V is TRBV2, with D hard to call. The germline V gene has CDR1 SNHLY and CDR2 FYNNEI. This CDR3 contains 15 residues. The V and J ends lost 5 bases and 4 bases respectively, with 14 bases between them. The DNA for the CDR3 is TGTGCCAGCAGTTGGGCAGGATCTAGCACCGGGGAGCTGTTTTTT. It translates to CASSWAGSSTGELFF.

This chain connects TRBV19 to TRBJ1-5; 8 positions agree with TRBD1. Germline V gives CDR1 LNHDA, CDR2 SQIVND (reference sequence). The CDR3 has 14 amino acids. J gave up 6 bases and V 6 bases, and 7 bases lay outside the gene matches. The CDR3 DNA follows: TGTGCCAGTAGCCGGACAGGGAACGGTCAGCCCCAGCATTTT. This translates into CASSRTGNGQPQHF. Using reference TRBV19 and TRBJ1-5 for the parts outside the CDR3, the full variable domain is DGGITQSPKYLFRKEGQNVTLSCEQNLNHDAMYWYRQDPGQGLRLIYYSQIVNDFQKGDIAEGYSVSREKKESFPLTVTSAQKNPTAFYLCASSRTGNGQPQHFGDGTRLSIL.

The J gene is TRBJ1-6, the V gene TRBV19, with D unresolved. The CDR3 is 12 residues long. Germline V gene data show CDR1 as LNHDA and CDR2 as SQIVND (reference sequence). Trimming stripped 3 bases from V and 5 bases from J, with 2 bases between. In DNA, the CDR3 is TGTGCCAGTAGTATTAATAATTCACCCCTCCACTTT. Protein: CASSINNSPLHF.

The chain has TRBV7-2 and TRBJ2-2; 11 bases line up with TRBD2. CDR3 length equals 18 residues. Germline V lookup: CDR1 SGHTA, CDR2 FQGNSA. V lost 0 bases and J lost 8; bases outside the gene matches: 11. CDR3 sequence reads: CASSLAVVTSGRGGELFF. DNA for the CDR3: TGTGCCAGCAGCTTAGCGGTCGTCACTAGCGGGAGAGGAGGGGAGCTGTTTTTT. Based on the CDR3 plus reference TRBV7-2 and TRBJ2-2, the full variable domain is GAGVSQSPSNKVTEKGKDVELRCDPISGHTALYWYRQSLGQGLEFLIYFQGNSAPDKSGLPSDRFSAERTGGSVSTLTIQRTQQEDSAVYLCASSLAVVTSGRGGELFFGEGSRLTVL.

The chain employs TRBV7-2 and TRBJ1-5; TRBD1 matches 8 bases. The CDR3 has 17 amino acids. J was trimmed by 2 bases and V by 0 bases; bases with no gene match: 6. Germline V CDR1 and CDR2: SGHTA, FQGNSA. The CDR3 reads CASSLAQGARGNQPQHF. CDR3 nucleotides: TGTGCCAGCAGCTTAGCCCAGGGGGCGAGAGGCAATCAGCCCCAGCATTTT.

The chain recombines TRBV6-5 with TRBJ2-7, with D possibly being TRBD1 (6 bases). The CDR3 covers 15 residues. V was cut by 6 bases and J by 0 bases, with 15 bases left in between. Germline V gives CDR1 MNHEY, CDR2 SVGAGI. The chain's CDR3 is CASRPVWDNSYEQYF. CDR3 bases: TGTGCCAGCAGACCTGTGTGGGACAACTCCTACGAGCAGTACTTC.

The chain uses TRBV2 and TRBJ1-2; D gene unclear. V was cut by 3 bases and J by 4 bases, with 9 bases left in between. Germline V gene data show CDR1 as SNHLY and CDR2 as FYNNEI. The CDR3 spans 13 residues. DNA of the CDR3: TGTGCCAGCAGTGATATAGGGCGCTATGGCTACACCTTC. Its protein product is CASSDIGRYGYTF.

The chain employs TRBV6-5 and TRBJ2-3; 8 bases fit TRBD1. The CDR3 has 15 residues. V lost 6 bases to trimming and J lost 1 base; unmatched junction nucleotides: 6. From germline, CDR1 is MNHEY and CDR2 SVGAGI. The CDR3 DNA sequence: TGTGCCAGCAGCAATCGACAGGGGCGCACAGATACGCAGTATTTT. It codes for CASSNRQGRTDTQYF.

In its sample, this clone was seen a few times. The CDR3 sequence is CATTQEWITEAFF. CDR3 bases: TGTGCCACCACTCAAGAGTGGATCACTGAAGCTTTCTTT. The V gene is TRBV2, the J gene TRBJ1-1; D remains unclear. The CDR3 extends over 13 amino acids. V dropped 10 bases and J dropped 4 bases, with 16 bases sitting between them. Germline loops: CDR1 SNHLY, CDR2 FYNNEI.

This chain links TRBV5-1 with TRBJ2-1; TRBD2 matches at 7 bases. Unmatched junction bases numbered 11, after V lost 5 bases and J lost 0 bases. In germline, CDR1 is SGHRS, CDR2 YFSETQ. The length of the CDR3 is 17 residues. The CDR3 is CASSLIIAGFSYNEQFF. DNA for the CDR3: TGCGCCAGCAGTCTTATTATAGCGGGTTTCTCCTACAATGAGCAGTTCTTC.

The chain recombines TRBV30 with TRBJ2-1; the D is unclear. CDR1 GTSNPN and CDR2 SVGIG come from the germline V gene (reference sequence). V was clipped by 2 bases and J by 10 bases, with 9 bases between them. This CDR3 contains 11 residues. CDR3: CAWSSPKEQFF. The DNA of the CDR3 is TGTGCCTGGAGTTCGCCAAAGGAGCAGTTCTTC.

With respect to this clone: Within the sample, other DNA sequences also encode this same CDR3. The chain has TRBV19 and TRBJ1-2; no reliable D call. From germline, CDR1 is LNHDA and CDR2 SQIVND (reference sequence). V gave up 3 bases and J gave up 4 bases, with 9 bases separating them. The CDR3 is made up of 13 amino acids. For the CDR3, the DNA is TGTGCCAGTAGTATCGGGTCATTCTATGGCTACACCTTC. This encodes CASSIGSFYGYTF. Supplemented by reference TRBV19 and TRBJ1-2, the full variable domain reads DGGITQSPKYLFRKEGQNVTLSCEQNLNHDAMYWYRQDPGQGLRLIYYSQIVNDFQKGDIAEGYSVSREKKESFPLTVTSAQKNPTAFYLCASSIGSFYGYTFGSGTRLTVV.

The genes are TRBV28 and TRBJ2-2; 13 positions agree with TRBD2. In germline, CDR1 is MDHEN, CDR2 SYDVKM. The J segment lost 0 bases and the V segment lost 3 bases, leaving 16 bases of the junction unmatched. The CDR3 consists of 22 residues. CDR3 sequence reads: CASSFAYVLGTSGVSNTGELFF. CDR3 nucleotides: TGTGCCAGCAGTTTTGCCTACGTCCTCGGGACTAGCGGGGTCTCGAACACCGGGGAGCTGTTTTTT. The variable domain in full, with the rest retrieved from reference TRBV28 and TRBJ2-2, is DVKVTQSSRYLVKRTGEKVFLECVQDMDHENMFWYRQDPGLGLRLIYFSYDVKMKEKGDIPEGYSVSREKKERFSLILESASTNQTSMYLCASSFAYVLGTSGVSNTGELFFGEGSRLTVL.

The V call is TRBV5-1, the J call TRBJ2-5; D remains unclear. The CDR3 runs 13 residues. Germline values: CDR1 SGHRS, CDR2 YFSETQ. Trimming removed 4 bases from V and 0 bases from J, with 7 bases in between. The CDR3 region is CASSTYNQETQYF. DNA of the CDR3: TGCGCCAGCAGCACCTACAACCAAGAGACCCAGTACTTC.

The CDR3: CASSKRRADAGHTF. Written as DNA, the CDR3 is TGTGCCAGCAGCAAGAGAAGGGCCGATGCGGGGCACACCTTC. This rearrangement joins TRBV7-2 to TRBJ1-2; D is possibly TRBD1 (5 bases). Looked up from germline, CDR1 is SGHTA and CDR2 is FQGNSA. V dropped 5 bases and J dropped 12 bases, with 22 bases sitting between them. CDR3 size: 14 residues.